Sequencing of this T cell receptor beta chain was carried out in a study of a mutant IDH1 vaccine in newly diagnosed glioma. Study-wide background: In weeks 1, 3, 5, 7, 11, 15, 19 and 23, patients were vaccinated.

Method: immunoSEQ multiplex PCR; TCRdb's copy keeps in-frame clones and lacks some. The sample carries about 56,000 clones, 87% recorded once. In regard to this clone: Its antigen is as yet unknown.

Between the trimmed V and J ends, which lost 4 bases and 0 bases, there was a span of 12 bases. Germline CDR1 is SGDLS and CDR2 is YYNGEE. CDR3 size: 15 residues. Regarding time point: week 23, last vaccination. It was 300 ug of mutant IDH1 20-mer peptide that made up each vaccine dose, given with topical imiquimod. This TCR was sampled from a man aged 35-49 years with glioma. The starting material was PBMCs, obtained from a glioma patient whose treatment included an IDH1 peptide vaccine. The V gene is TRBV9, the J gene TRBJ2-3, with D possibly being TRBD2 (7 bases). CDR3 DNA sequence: TGTGCCAGCAGCCTCGGGGGGCTAAGCACAGATACGCAGTATTTT. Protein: CASSLGGLSTDTQYF.